These 21 T cell receptor beta chains were all obtained from the same sample, sequenced in a study of blood T cell repertoires in COVID-19. Assay used: immunoSEQ multiplex PCR; TCRdb lists only in-frame clones, some missing. The data hold fewer than 150,000 clones, with 87% observed a single time. The specimen was peripheral blood. These receptors originate from a human donor in a cohort sampled during active COVID-19.

Only one count was recorded for this clone. The rearrangement links TRBV14 to TRBJ2-1; 7 positions agree with TRBD1. The CDR3 sequence is 17 residues long. CDR1 and CDR2 from the germline V gene are SGHDN and FVKESK. V trimming: 4 bases; J trimming: 5 bases; junction bases outside the gene matches: 14. CDR3 in DNA: TGTGCCAGCAGCCGGCACCGTTCCTGGACAGGCAACAATGAGCAGTTCTTC. This sequence encodes CASSRHRSWTGNNEQFF. Using reference TRBV14 and TRBJ2-1 for the parts outside the CDR3, the full variable domain is EAGVTQFPSHSVIEKGQTVTLRCDPISGHDNLYWYRRVMGKEIKFLLHFVKESKQDESGMPNNRFLAERTGGTYSTLKVQPAELEDSGVYFCASSRHRSWTGNNEQFFGPGTRLTVL.

The CDR3 region is CASRDWGQGGSEAFF. The DNA for the CDR3 is TGTGCCAGCAGGGACTGGGGACAGGGAGGATCTGAAGCTTTCTTT. The V gene is TRBV27, the J gene TRBJ1-1, with 9 bases matching TRBD1. Trimming removed 6 bases from V and 6 bases from J; junction bases left unmatched: 11. The CDR3 has 15 residues. The germline V gene has CDR1 MNHEY and CDR2 SMNVEV (reference sequence).

V usage is TRBV30 and J usage is TRBJ2-2, with D maybe TRBD1 (5 bases). The CDR3 has 13 amino acids. The V end lost 2 bases, the J end lost 4 bases, and 8 bases lay between the germline ends. Germline lookup yields CDR1 GTSNPN and CDR2 SVGIG (reference sequence). CDR3 in amino acids: CAWSNGATGELFF. The CDR3 DNA follows: TGTGCCTGGAGTAATGGGGCCACCGGGGAGCTGTTTTTT.

This clone is a singleton in its sample. V usage is TRBV29-1 and J usage is TRBJ2-7; 13 bases are shared with TRBD2. CDR1 and CDR2 from the germline V gene are SQVTM and ANQGSEA. V trimming: 7 bases; J trimming: 4 bases; junction bases outside the gene matches: 7. The CDR3 runs to 14 residues. Written as DNA, the CDR3 is TGCAGCGCCCGGACTAGCGGGAGTACTTACGAGCAGTACTTC. Encoded protein: CSARTSGSTYEQYF.

The genes are TRBV6-6 and TRBJ2-1; 9 bases align to TRBD2. J was trimmed by 7 bases and V by 6 bases; bases with no gene match: 7. This CDR3 has 14 residues. Per the germline V gene, CDR1 is MNHNY and CDR2 is SVGAGI (reference sequence). Here the CDR3 reads CASRASGARNEQFF. The CDR3 nucleotides are TGTGCCAGCAGAGCTAGCGGGGCCAGGAATGAGCAGTTCTTC.

This chain uses TRBV14 with TRBJ2-3; TRBD2 matches 10 bases. The ends lost 4 bases at V and 4 bases at J; junction bases unmatched: 11. This CDR3 region has 17 residues. Per germline, CDR1 SGHDN and CDR2 FVKESK. In DNA form, the CDR3 reads TGTGCCAGCAGCCCAACGGCCATTCTAGCGGGAGCAGATACGCAGTATTTT. Its protein is CASSPTAILAGADTQYF.

The rearrangement links TRBV20-1 to TRBJ2-5; D remains ambiguous. Germline loops: CDR1 DFQATT, CDR2 SNEGSKA (reference sequence). This CDR3 is 11 amino acids long. The CDR3 nucleotides are TGCAAAATTGAACAGCAAGAGACCCAGTACTTC. Its translation is CKIEQQETQYF.

The chain has TRBV11-3 and TRBJ2-3; D unclear. This CDR3 contains 14 residues. Germline CDR1 reads SGHNT; CDR2 reads YENEEA. Trimming took off 1 base at V and 2 bases at J, with 7 bases between the two ends. The CDR3 protein is CASSLVAHTDTQYF. DNA of the CDR3: TGTGCCAGCAGCTTAGTAGCTCACACAGATACGCAGTATTTT.

The chain joins TRBV11-3 to TRBJ1-1; possibly TRBD1 for D (5 bases). The ends were cut back, 5 bases at V and 0 bases at J, with 13 bases in the middle. This CDR3 is built from 15 residues. The germline V gene has CDR1 SGHNT and CDR2 YENEEA. The CDR3 loop reads CASSPTGGVNTEAFF. In nucleotides, the CDR3 is TGTGCCAGCAGCCCCACAGGAGGGGTGAACACTGAAGCTTTCTTT.

The chain joins TRBV7-2 to TRBJ2-1; TRBD2 matches at 12 bases. This CDR3 is built from 14 residues. Germline lookup yields CDR1 SGHTA and CDR2 FQGNSA. The ends lost 4 bases at V and 10 bases at J; junction bases unmatched: 5. CDR3 sequence: CASSYASGRVEQFF. The CDR3 coding sequence is TGTGCCAGCAGCTACGCTAGCGGGAGGGTAGAGCAGTTCTTC.

The chain employs TRBV5-5 and TRBJ1-1; D call uncertain. Trimming took 6 bases from V and 1 from J, leaving 16 bases between them. This CDR3 is built from 15 residues. Looked up from germline, CDR1 is SGHKS and CDR2 is YYEKEE (reference sequence). In DNA, the CDR3 is TGTGCCAGCACCGCGGATCCTCGGCAGAACACTGAAGCTTTCTTT. As protein: CASTADPRQNTEAFF.

This rearrangement joins TRBV4-1 to TRBJ2-1; the D gene is possibly TRBD2 (6 bases). CDR3 length equals 15 residues. V was shortened by 1 base and J by 7 bases, with 14 bases between the two germline ends. CDR1 is MGHRA, CDR2 YSYEKL, per germline. The CDR3 nucleotides are TGCGCCAGCAGCCAAGGTACCCGGGAGACGAATGAGCAGTTCTTC. This gives the protein CASSQGTRETNEQFF.

The chain uses TRBV7-9 and TRBJ2-1, with 8 positions matching TRBD2. Germline CDR1 and CDR2: SEHNR and FQNEAQ (reference sequence). CDR3 length equals 16 residues. The trim removed 5 bases at V and 10 bases at J, leaving 16 bases unmatched. The CDR3 nucleotides read TGTGCCAGCAGCCCTCGGGGGGGCGGGTTGGTGGGCGAGCAGTTCTTC. This translates into CASSPRGGGLVGEQFF.

The CDR3 is CASSIAAANLNEQFF. CDR3 sequence (DNA): TGTGCCAGCAGTATAGCTGCCGCGAACCTAAATGAGCAGTTCTTC. The chain recombines TRBV2 with TRBJ2-1; D gene uncertain. This CDR3 spans 15 amino acids. The germline V gene has CDR1 SNHLY and CDR2 FYNNEI. The V gene lost 5 bases and the J gene lost 7 bases, with 18 bases spanning the gap.

V gene TRBV5-1 combines with J gene TRBJ2-1, with 16 bases lining up with TRBD2. This CDR3 region has 17 residues. V gave up 4 bases and J gave up 7 bases; unmatched junction bases: 8. Germline-derived CDR1 and CDR2 are SGHRS and YFSETQ. CDR3 loop: CASSVLGTSGGANEQFF. The CDR3, as DNA: TGCGCCAGCAGCGTATTGGGGACTAGCGGGGGGGCGAATGAGCAGTTCTTC.

V gene TRBV21-1 combines with J gene TRBJ2-5; TRBD2 is taken as the D call from the table, unchecked against the DNA. TRBV21-1 counts as a pseudogene. This CDR3 contains 17 residues. For the CDR3, the DNA is TGTGCCAGCAGCAAAGGTGGCGGGGGGTGGTACCAAGAGACCCAGTACTTC. Protein: CASSKGGGGWYQETQYF.

This chain connects TRBV14 to TRBJ1-6; possible D gene TRBD1, 5 bases. V lost 1 base to trimming and J lost 7 bases, with 11 bases between them. The CDR3 is 15 amino acids. Germline V gene lookup returns CDR1 SGHDN and CDR2 FVKESK. Written as DNA, the CDR3 is TGTGCCAGCAGCCAAGCAGCGGGGGGAAATTCACCCCTCCACTTT. Translating it yields CASSQAAGGNSPLHF.

This chain links TRBV6-4 with TRBJ2-2; possibly TRBD2 for D (5 bases). Trimming pared 2 bases from V and 7 bases from J, leaving 8 bases between. The CDR3 extends over 13 amino acids. Looked up from germline, CDR1 is MRHNA and CDR2 is SNTAGT. The CDR3: CASSDRGGGELFF. The CDR3, as DNA: TGTGCCAGCAGTGACCGGGGTGGCGGGGAGCTGTTTTTT.

This clone was detected only once. The rearrangement joins TRBV28 to TRBJ2-1; D not certain. Germline assignment: CDR1 MDHEN and CDR2 SYDVKM. Trimming removed 5 bases at V and 0 bases at J, with 8 bases between. This CDR3 has 14 amino acids. CDR3 residues: CASSGSGSYNEQFF. In DNA form, the CDR3 reads TGTGCCAGCAGTGGGTCGGGCTCCTACAATGAGCAGTTCTTC.

The chain combines TRBV6-1 with TRBJ1-2; possible D gene TRBD1, 5 bases. V lost 3 bases and J lost 6, with 14 bases in between. CDR3 length equals 14 residues. The germline CDR1 and CDR2 sequences are MNHNS and SASEGT. CDR3 amino acids: CASSDGRWGNGYTF. The CDR3 coding sequence is TGTGCCAGCAGTGATGGGAGGTGGGGGAATGGCTACACCTTC.

The rearrangement uses TRBV25-1 and TRBJ1-2, with no clear D. Germline V gene sequence: CDR1 MGHDK, CDR2 SYGVNS. The germline V and J ends were trimmed by 5 bases and 8 bases, with 18 bases remaining between them. The CDR3 length is 14 residues. CDR3 in amino acids: CASSSAGQAEGYTF. DNA for the CDR3: TGTGCCAGCAGTTCGGCGGGCCAGGCTGAGGGCTACACCTTC.